The T cell receptor beta chain described here comes from a study of T-cell memory formation after mild COVID-19. TCRdb itself ran the 5' RACE reads through MiXCR, one entry per CDR3 protein. The table includes roughly 350,000 distinct CDR3 sequences, around 28% detected once. The TCR originated in an adult woman who had mild COVID-19 (a few samples of this study predate the infection). Cell type and time point are not known. What was sequenced was PBMCs or a T cell subset sorted from them (not recorded which).

The CDR3 spells CSLLQGGSDYGYTF. Here the CDR3 DNA reads TGCAGTTTGTTGCAGGGTGGGTCGGATTATGGCTACACCTTC. This chain links TRBV20-1 with TRBJ1-2; TRBD1 is a possible D gene (5 bases). CDR1 and CDR2 (germline): DFQATT, SNEGSKA (reference sequence). V was shortened by 8 bases and J by 5 bases, with 21 bases between the two germline ends. This CDR3 is 14 amino acids long.